The 7 T cell receptor beta chains in this list originate from one sample, sequenced in a study of blood T cells in healthy people across ages. Then a second PCR, running roughly 7 to 11 cycles, was carried out with a sample-barcoded 5' primer and a J-beta primer mix. Via MiXCR, TCRdb re-called the 5' RACE reads, giving one row per CDR3 protein. The sample holds over 700,000 distinct CDR3 sequences, 53% seen once. The sequencing input was blood. The receptors stem from a man at least 80 years old in good health.

The V gene is TRBV6-1, the J gene TRBJ2-1, with 14 bases identical to TRBD2. Losses at the gene ends were 7 bases for V and 9 bases for J; bases not matched to a gene: 11. Germline CDR1 reads MNHNS; CDR2 reads SASEGT. This CDR3 is built from 16 residues. The CDR3 reads CASITGTSGGRGEQFF. The CDR3 DNA sequence: TGTGCCAGCATAACCGGGACTAGCGGGGGCCGGGGTGAGCAGTTCTTC.

The chain is built from TRBV13 and TRBJ2-7; D could derive from TRBD1 or TRBD2 (5 bases each). The CDR3 is made up of 16 amino acids. V was trimmed by 0 bases and J by 6 bases, leaving 18 bases between them. Germline V gene lookup returns CDR1 PRHDT and CDR2 FYEKMQ (reference sequence). The CDR3 loop is CASSLGHGHGAFEQYF. The CDR3 DNA is TGTGCCAGCAGCTTAGGGCACGGACACGGGGCATTCGAGCAGTACTTC. Using reference TRBV13 and TRBJ2-7 for the parts outside the CDR3, the full variable domain is AAGVIQSPRHLIKEKRETATLKCYPIPRHDTVYWYQQGPGQDPQFLISFYEKMQSDKGSIPDRFSAQQFSDYHSELNMSSLELGDSALYFCASSLGHGHGAFEQYFGPGTRLTVT.

The gene calls are TRBV20-1 and TRBJ2-3; 9 bases line up with TRBD2. Germline V CDR1 and CDR2: DFQATT, SNEGSKA (reference sequence). The J segment lost 1 base and the V segment lost 3 bases, leaving 2 bases of the junction unmatched. This CDR3 region has 14 residues. CDR3 in amino acids: CSASLAGGTDTQYF. Here the CDR3 DNA reads TGCAGTGCTAGCTTAGCGGGAGGCACAGATACGCAGTATTTT.

This rearrangement joins TRBV20-1 to TRBJ1-2; D is possibly TRBD1 (5 bases). The V end lost 0 bases, the J end lost 2 bases, and 13 bases lay between the germline ends. Germline values: CDR1 DFQATT, CDR2 SNEGSKA (reference sequence). The CDR3 contains 15 residues. CDR3 sequence: CSARDQGRSNYGYTF. DNA for the CDR3: TGCAGTGCTAGAGATCAGGGAAGGTCAAACTATGGCTACACCTTC.

The CDR3 is CASTLRRGSEQYF. Written as DNA, the CDR3 is TGTGCCAGCACCCTCCGACGGGGCTCGGAGCAGTACTTC. This sequence joins TRBV7-8 and TRBJ2-5; perhaps D is TRBD1 or TRBD2 (5 bases each). Germline V gene lookup returns CDR1 SGHVS and CDR2 FQNEAQ. The V and J ends lost 7 bases and 11 bases respectively, with 20 bases between them. The length of the CDR3 is 13 residues. Full variable domain (outside the CDR3, taken from reference TRBV7-8 and TRBJ2-5): GAGVSQSPRYKVAKRGQDVALRCDPISGHVSLFWYQQALGQGPEFLTYFQNEAQLDKSGLPSDRFFAERPEGSVSTLKIQRTQQEDSAVYLCASTLRRGSEQYFGPGTRLLVL.

The table lists this clonotype with a few counts. The rearrangement joins TRBV24-1 to TRBJ2-1; TRBD2 matches at 11 bases. The CDR3 consists of 17 residues. Trimming at V came to 0 bases and at J to 6 bases, leaving 6 bases not matched to a gene. Germline CDR1 reads KGHDR; CDR2 reads SFDVKD. The CDR3 spells CATSDLHGTSGINEQFF. The DNA for the CDR3 is TGTGCCACCAGTGATTTGCATGGGACTAGCGGAATCAATGAGCAGTTCTTC.

The J gene is TRBJ2-1, the V gene TRBV20-1; possibly TRBD1 for D (6 bases). V was shortened by 7 bases and J by 5 bases, with 15 bases between the two germline ends. The CDR3 loop spans 13 amino acids. Germline CDR1 is DFQATT and CDR2 is SNEGSKA (reference sequence). The CDR3 protein is CSGARGGNNEQFF. CDR3 bases: TGCAGTGGAGCGCGAGGGGGTAACAATGAGCAGTTCTTC.